This T cell receptor (beta chain) was sequenced during a study of vaccination effects on CD4 cells after COVID-19 (dated by TCRdb to 2021 to 2024). About the study as a whole: Two doses of either the BNT162b2 or the mRNA-1273 mRNA SARS-CoV-2 vaccine were administered to participants. SARS-CoV-2 spike-specific CD4+ TCR repertoires were compared before and after mRNA vaccination in COVID-19 convalescent patients and in infection-naive vaccine recipients. Altogether, around ten COVID-19 convalescent patients and a handful of SARS-CoV-2-naive healthy vaccine recipients made up the full study. In the study, cultures from other donors were sequenced using the Oncomine TCR Beta short-read assay on an Illumina iSeq 100.

Deletion took 1 base off V and 1 base off J, with a span of 18 bases between the germline ends. From the cysteine through the phenylalanine, the CDR3 covers 17 amino acids. Only CDR3 DNA is held: 51 bases, read in frame from base 1. From a lookup of the germline V gene, CDR1 and CDR2 are SGHTS and YDEGEE. In the ViraFEST assay, PBMC were stimulated with viral peptide pools, and antigen-specific CD4+ T cell clonotypes were then identified by expansion using TCR sequencing. After about 9 days of culture, CD4+ T cells were isolated with the EasySep CD4+ T cell isolation kit. Negative nucleocapsid antibody results before and after vaccination confirmed that the healthy vaccine recipients had no prior SARS-CoV-2 infection. Each well held fewer than 2.5 million PBMC cultured in IMDM containing roughly 5% human AB serum, roughly 10 IU/ml IL-2 and gentamicin, along with around 9.1 ug/ml peptides. Half of the culture medium was replaced with fresh IL-2-containing medium on days 3 and 7. Unless noted otherwise, every peptide stimulation condition was grown in triplicate wells. PBMC were separated from whole blood using Ficoll-Paque Plus gradient centrifugation and were then either cryopreserved at -140C or used fresh. Overlapping peptide pools spanned the spike proteins of SARS-CoV-2 and the common cold coronaviruses HCoV-NL63, HCoV-OC43 and HCoV-229E. The QIAamp micro DNA kit was used to extract genomic DNA from the cultured CD4+ T cells.

Regarding this clone: Its antigen is still unknown. The record has no base qualities; no much larger clone is one base away.

General study outcomes and caveats: Among healthy vaccine recipients, nearly all vaccine-induced clones were SARS-CoV-2 mono-reactive, and only 1 of 255 was cross-reactive with common cold coronaviruses. At late post-vaccination timepoints, both infection-induced and vaccine-induced clones showed marked clonal contraction, consistent with waning T cell responses. Limitations of the study were the small number of convalescent patients and the absence of early post-infection timepoints.

The library was prepared using the immunoSEQ multiplex PCR assay. DNA from the cultured, isolated CD4+ T cells was subjected to TCR beta CDR3 sequencing. As for the authors' bioinformatics: The analysis removed non-productive TCR sequences, trimmed reads to the CDR3 region, and retained only CDR3s that were 7 or more amino acids long. Antigen-specific clonotypes were identified using the MANAFEST web app by comparison of expansion in peptide wells against reference cultures. To count as positive, a clone had to show expansion at FDR<0.05 compared with the reference and with all other wells, an odds ratio above 5, and a frequency above 0.1% in two replicate wells. Clonotypes significantly expanded in SARS-CoV-2 spike wells and in at least one common cold coronavirus spike condition were defined as cross-reactive. CDR3 similarity was assessed by Levenshtein distance using the stringdist R package, and unrooted trees were constructed with ape in R 3.6.1. TCRdb limited this immuneACCESS table to in-frame rearrangements with V and J called. A share of clones is missing; checked studies link under half to unresolved V genes, and the rest is unexplained. V and J calls plus clone size are reproduced from that table; the DNA served to infer D and trimming. The sample table holds fewer than 30,000 clones, of which over 70% were seen once. The ten most abundant clones make up 10% of the sample.

The sequence links TRBV5-8 to TRBJ2-7; possibly the D gene is TRBD2, per 5 matching bases. Here the sequenced sample was CD4+ T cells from PBMCs cultured with HCoV-NL63 spike peptides, taken before COVID-19 vaccination. The cell subset or site label, as the study defines it: HCoV-NL63 spike overlapping peptide pool stimulation. The TCR originated in a human donor who received a COVID-19 vaccine. The DNA sequence is as follows: TGTGCCAGCAGCTTGTTGAGGAGGCAGACGGATTCCTACGAGCAGTACTTC. Its coded protein is CASSLLRRQTDSYEQYF.